This T cell receptor beta chain was observed in a study of T cells after yellow fever vaccination. About the study: SMART-Seq v4 Ultra Low Input handled preparation of low-cell-number fractions.

V was trimmed by 8 bases and J by 3 bases, leaving 15 bases between them. The CDR3 length is 14 residues. The V gene's germline CDR1 is MGHDK and CDR2 SYGVNS. Study-level points and caveats: Shared CD4/CD8 clonotypes were a small share, likely from convergent recombination.

From the 5' RACE reads, TCRdb called clonotypes with MiXCR, one entry per CDR3 protein. The sample consists of about 96,000 distinct CDR3 sequences, about 8.2% of them appearing once. The chain links TRBV25-1 to TRBJ2-3; D gene uncertain. The specimen comprised CD8+ T cells not binding an NS4B(214-222) dextramer, sorted from PBMCs, sampled roughly 15 days after the first yellow fever vaccination. The TCR originated in a man between 18 and 29 years old who received the YFV17D yellow fever vaccine. CDR3: CASSPRRLTDTQYF. CDR3 bases: TGTGCCAGCTCGCCCCGCCGATTGACAGATACGCAGTATTTT.